This is a list of T cell receptor beta chains from one sample in a study of T cells expressing NK-cell markers. With the 5' RACE reads reprocessed, TCRdb shows one record per CDR3 protein and no DNA. The sample totals around 550,000 distinct CDR3 sequences. Sequencing was performed on blood T cells: a sorted CD56 or NKG2C T cell subset, CD4+ or CD8+ T cells, or bulk PBMC T cells (not recorded which). The receptors were gathered from a man aged 18 to 30 in good health. The CDR3 runs from the conserved cysteine through the conserved F or W.

v_call: TRBV7-9; j_call: TRBJ2-1; cdr3_length: 17; cdr3_aa: CASSLVGWTSLRHEQFF
v_call: TRBV4-3; j_call: TRBJ2-7; cdr3_length: 14; cdr3_aa: CASSQRTGTYEQYF
v_call: TRBV5-4; j_call: TRBJ1-1; cdr3_length: 13; cdr3_aa: CATGPGMNTEAFF
v_call: TRBV30; j_call: TRBJ2-5; cdr3_length: 13; cdr3_aa: CAWSRTVHGTQYF
v_call: TRBV20-1; j_call: TRBJ2-1; cdr3_length: 18; cdr3_aa: CSNSGITTGGPNYNEQFF
v_call: TRBV20-1; j_call: TRBJ2-3; cdr3_length: 15; cdr3_aa: CSARDNRDFSYTQYF
v_call: TRBV12-3/TRBV12-4; j_call: TRBJ2-2; cdr3_length: 14; cdr3_aa: CASRRAMNTGELFF
v_call: TRBV12-3/TRBV12-4; j_call: TRBJ2-2; cdr3_length: 15; cdr3_aa: CASGFHRESAGELFF
v_call: TRBV9; j_call: TRBJ2-3; cdr3_length: 12; cdr3_aa: CASSVGTDTQYF
v_call: TRBV7-2; j_call: TRBJ2-4; cdr3_length: 16; cdr3_aa: CASSLVGSLAKNIQYF
v_call: TRBV7-3; j_call: TRBJ2-3; cdr3_length: 16; cdr3_aa: CASSASGAQGTDTQYF
v_call: TRBV4-1; j_call: TRBJ2-5; cdr3_length: 14; cdr3_aa: CASSRIGPQETQYF
v_call: TRBV9; j_call: TRBJ2-6; cdr3_length: 13; cdr3_aa: CASSVTEANVLTF
v_call: TRBV5-1; j_call: TRBJ1-2; cdr3_length: 13; cdr3_aa: CASSTPDGGGYTF
v_call: TRBV5-6; j_call: TRBJ2-3; cdr3_length: 16; cdr3_aa: CASSPRPTVRTDTQYF
v_call: TRBV5-1; j_call: TRBJ2-2; cdr3_length: 17; cdr3_aa: CASSSSSGTLNTGELFF
v_call: TRBV4-2; j_call: TRBJ2-4; cdr3_length: 20; cdr3_aa: CASSTTSGRLMGMAKNIQYF
v_call: TRBV20-1; j_call: TRBJ2-3; cdr3_length: 13; cdr3_aa: CSAPQTSTDTQYF
v_call: TRBV14; j_call: TRBJ2-6; cdr3_length: 16; cdr3_aa: CASSRGGLSGANVLTF
v_call: TRBV7-9; j_call: TRBJ2-3; cdr3_length: 12; cdr3_aa: CASKLSGHTQYF